This passage covers 23 T cell receptor beta chains from one sample sequenced in a study of blood T cell repertoires in COVID-19. Assay: immunoSEQ multiplex PCR; the TCRdb copy retains only in-frame clones and omits some. The table includes 390,000 or so clones, around 83% detected once. Sequencing input: PBMCs or T cells enriched from blood (not recorded which). These receptors came from a woman between 45 and 60 years old who had recovered from COVID-19.

This chain connects TRBV4-1 to TRBJ1-5, with 9 bases lining up with TRBD1. Trimming at V came to 0 bases and at J to 7 bases, leaving 7 bases not matched to a gene. Germline CDR1 is MGHRA and CDR2 is YSYEKL. The CDR3 is 16 residues long. The CDR3 spells CASSQDQGQGNQPQHF. Here the CDR3 DNA reads TGCGCCAGCAGCCAAGATCAGGGACAGGGTAACCAGCCCCAGCATTTT.

The rearrangement links TRBV19 to TRBJ1-1; D gene uncertain. Germline loops: CDR1 LNHDA, CDR2 SQIVND (reference sequence). Trimming left V 3 bases short and J 1 base short, with 6 bases between. The length of the CDR3 is 13 residues. CDR3 amino acids: CASSIPRNTEAFF. The CDR3 nucleotides read TGTGCCAGTAGTATCCCCAGGAACACTGAAGCTTTCTTT.

This clone showed up just a few times. This sequence joins TRBV9 and TRBJ1-6; D unresolved. The V gene lost 3 bases and the J gene lost 8 bases, with 12 bases spanning the gap. CDR3 length: 14 amino acids. Per the germline V gene, CDR1 is SGDLS and CDR2 is YYNGEE. As DNA, the CDR3 is TGTGCCAGCAGCGAAGCAGGTCCGGATTCACCCCTCCACTTT. Residues: CASSEAGPDSPLHF.

This rearrangement joins TRBV18 to TRBJ1-5; D is uncertain. The germline V gene has CDR1 KGHSH and CDR2 LQKENI. The CDR3 is 13 amino acids. The V end was cut by 0 bases, the J end by 7 bases, with 7 bases between. The CDR3 nucleotides read TGTGCCAGCTCACCACCGGTTAGACAGCCCCAGCATTTT. Translated: CASSPPVRQPQHF.

This rearrangement joins TRBV10-3 to TRBJ1-6; a weak D match, TRBD1 (5 bases). Germline V gene sequence: CDR1 ENHRY, CDR2 SYGVKD. The germline V and J ends were trimmed by 4 bases and 9 bases, with 10 bases remaining between them. The length of the CDR3 is 13 residues. CDR3 sequence (DNA): TGTGCCATCAGTGCACAGGCAGGTTCACCCCTCCACTTT. Amino acids: CAISAQAGSPLHF.

The rearrangement links TRBV4-1 to TRBJ2-2, with TRBD2 matching over 15 bases. The CDR3 covers 17 residues. Germline V CDR1 and CDR2: MGHRA, YSYEKL. The ends lost 0 bases at V and 7 bases at J; junction bases unmatched: 3. The CDR3 sequence is CASSQEGLAGGGGELFF. CDR3 coding DNA: TGCGCCAGCAGCCAAGAGGGACTAGCGGGGGGTGGCGGGGAGCTGTTTTTT.

This rearrangement joins TRBV9 to TRBJ2-2; the D is unclear. Trimming removed 0 bases at V and 0 bases at J, with 6 bases between. The CDR3 runs 15 residues. The germline V gene encodes CDR1 SGDLS and CDR2 YYNGEE. The CDR3 coding sequence is TGTGCCAGCAGCGTAGGCGCCGCGAACACCGGGGAGCTGTTTTTT. This gives the protein CASSVGAANTGELFF.

V gene TRBV3-1 (or the pseudogene TRBV3-2) combines with J gene TRBJ1-2; 7 positions match TRBD1. Looked up from germline, CDR1 is LGHDT and CDR2 is YNNKEL (reference sequence). The length of the CDR3 is 18 residues. Unmatched junction bases numbered 12, after V lost 2 bases and J lost 0 bases. The DNA for the CDR3 is TGTGCCAGCAGCCAAACAGAGGGACAGCGTTCTGCTAACTATGGCTACACCTTC. Protein product: CASSQTEGQRSANYGYTF.

The chain combines TRBV5-1 with TRBJ1-2; 7 bases align to TRBD1. CDR1 SGHRS and CDR2 YFSETQ come from the germline V gene. There are 14 residues in the CDR3. V gave up 0 bases and J gave up 4 bases; unmatched junction bases: 3. CDR3 residues: CASSLERDSYGYTF. CDR3 coding DNA: TGCGCCAGCAGCTTGGAACGGGACAGCTATGGCTACACCTTC.

This chain uses TRBV7-9 with TRBJ2-3; D ambiguous. The CDR3 loop spans 12 amino acids. Germline lookup yields CDR1 SEHNR and CDR2 FQNEAQ (reference sequence). V dropped 5 bases and J dropped 0 bases, with 3 bases sitting between them. The CDR3 spells CASSLSTDTQYF. The CDR3 nucleotides are TGTGCCAGCAGCCTTAGCACAGATACGCAGTATTTT.

The chain recombines TRBV10-3 with TRBJ1-2, with 7 nucleotides matching TRBD1. After removal of 4 bases from V and 9 bases from J, the junction contained 26 bases not matched to a gene. Germline values: CDR1 ENHRY, CDR2 SYGVKD. The CDR3 runs 19 residues. DNA of the CDR3: TGTGCCATCAGTGCCCCCTACGGGGGACAGCCGAGATCTGGGGTGCGCTACACCTTC. Translating gives CAISAPYGGQPRSGVRYTF.

The J gene is TRBJ1-2, the V gene TRBV29-1; D unclear. Trimming cost V 5 bases and J 4 bases, with 11 bases left between them. Germline lookup yields CDR1 SQVTM and CDR2 ANQGSEA. The length of the CDR3 is 12 residues. This chain's CDR3 is CSVSDMAYGYTF. CDR3 in DNA: TGCAGCGTTTCCGACATGGCCTATGGCTACACCTTC.

This clone has more than one count but fewer than ten. The chain uses TRBV5-4 and TRBJ1-1; D remains unclear. The CDR3 runs to 13 residues. V was clipped by 2 bases and J by 10 bases, with 15 bases between them. The germline V gene encodes CDR1 SGHNT and CDR2 YYREEE (reference sequence). The CDR3 DNA reads TGTGCCAGCAGCTTAAACACAAATCGTGGAGCTTTCTTT. The encoded protein is CASSLNTNRGAFF.

The V gene is TRBV7-9, the J gene TRBJ2-2; 14 positions agree with TRBD2. V was clipped by 3 bases and J by 7 bases; unmatched bases: 4. Germline CDR1 SEHNR, CDR2 FQNEAQ (reference sequence). There are 16 residues in the CDR3. DNA of the CDR3: TGTGCCAGCAGCTTGGGACTAGCGGGGGCGATCGGGGAGCTGTTTTTT. It specifies CASSLGLAGAIGELFF.

V is TRBV5-1 and J is TRBJ2-7; maybe TRBD1 (5 bases). The CDR3 length is 12 residues. The germline V gene has CDR1 SGHRS and CDR2 YFSETQ. Trimming shortened V by 1 base and J by 4 bases, and 6 bases separated the two germline ends. The CDR3 DNA reads as TGCGCCAGCAGCTTGTCAGGGTACGAGCAGTACTTC. This sequence encodes CASSLSGYEQYF. The full variable domain, its missing parts supplied by reference TRBV5-1 and TRBJ2-7, is KAGVTQTPRYLIKTRGQQVTLSCSPISGHRSVSWYQQTPGQGLQFLFEYFSETQRNKGNFPGRFSGRQFSNSRSEMNVSTLELGDSALYLCASSLSGYEQYFGPGTRLTVT.

J is TRBJ2-4 and V is TRBV7-9, with 7 bases fitting TRBD1. The CDR3 contains 16 residues. V dropped 1 base and J dropped 1; count of bases not matched to a gene: 4. Germline V gives CDR1 SEHNR, CDR2 FQNEAQ (reference sequence). CDR3 nucleotides: TGTGCCAGCAGCTTAGAGGGGGCTCGGGCCAAAAACATTCAGTACTTC. Its translation: CASSLEGARAKNIQYF.

The chain combines TRBV30 with TRBJ1-2; weak D call: TRBD1 (6 bases). Trimming pared 1 base from V and 8 bases from J, leaving 11 bases between. Per germline, CDR1 GTSNPN and CDR2 SVGIG (reference sequence). CDR3 length equals 12 residues. For the CDR3, the DNA is TGTGCCTGGAGTGACAGGGAAAGGGGCTACACCTTC. Its protein product is CAWSDRERGYTF.

As concerns this clone: The limits of the CDR3 on the DNA are not certain, so only TCRdb's listed CDR3 is given. The identical CDR3 is also encoded by other nucleotide sequences in the sample. The V call is TRBV29-1, the J call TRBJ1-1. Per the germline V gene, CDR1 is SQVTM and CDR2 is ANQGSEA. With termini counted, the CDR3 has 13 amino acids. CDR3 residues: CSVGPGINTEAFF.

In this sample, this clone turned up a few times. The V call is TRBV19, the J call TRBJ1-3, with D perhaps TRBD1 (5 bases). CDR1 is LNHDA and CDR2 is SQIVND in the germline V gene (reference sequence). This CDR3 comprises 13 residues. The V and J ends lost 7 bases and 1 base respectively, with 8 bases between them. The CDR3 region is CASTGFSGNTIYF. As DNA, the CDR3 is TGTGCCAGTACAGGGTTTTCTGGAAACACCATATATTTT.

CDR3 sequence reads: CAWSGSWTGINQPQHF. Written as DNA, the CDR3 is TGTGCCTGGAGTGGTTCCTGGACAGGGATCAATCAGCCCCAGCATTTT. The chain has TRBV30 and TRBJ1-5, with 8 bases matching TRBD1. J was trimmed by 3 bases and V by 1 base; bases with no gene match: 8. Germline values: CDR1 GTSNPN, CDR2 SVGIG (reference sequence). This CDR3 is 16 amino acids long.

The chain couples TRBV7-3 to TRBJ2-1, with 11 nucleotides matching TRBD2. Germline assignment: CDR1 SGHTA and CDR2 FQGTGA. Trimming removed 3 bases from V and 5 bases from J; junction bases left unmatched: 3. CDR3 length equals 15 residues. The CDR3 reads CASSLGLAANNEQFF. CDR3 in DNA: TGTGCCAGCAGCTTGGGACTAGCGGCAAACAATGAGCAGTTCTTC.

This clone appeared a single time. The rearrangement uses TRBV11-1 and TRBJ2-7; D ambiguous. The CDR3 runs to 15 residues. From germline, CDR1 is SGHAT and CDR2 FQDESV (reference sequence). The ends were cut back, 5 bases at V and 1 base at J, with 15 bases in the middle. The DNA of the CDR3 is TGTGCCAGCAGCGTTATGTTGGGCAGTTCCTACGAGCAGTACTTC. Its translation: CASSVMLGSSYEQYF. Full variable domain (outside the CDR3, taken from reference TRBV11-1 and TRBJ2-7): EAEVAQSPRYKITEKSQAVAFWCDPISGHATLYWYRQILGQGPELLVQFQDESVVDDSQLPKDRFSAERLKGVDSTLKIQPAELGDSAMYLCASSVMLGSSYEQYFGPGTRLTVT.

This chain joins TRBV30 and TRBJ1-2; TRBD1 matches 9 bases. The CDR3 spans 13 residues. The V and J ends lost 4 bases and 5 bases, in that order; junction bases with no gene match: 5. Germline values: CDR1 GTSNPN, CDR2 SVGIG (reference sequence). The CDR3 bases are TGTGCCTGGAACCTCGGGACAGGGTATGGCTACACCTTC. Translation: CAWNLGTGYGYTF.